This TCR beta chain came from a study of regulatory T cells in long-lasting Graves disease. Findings of the study overall: Only peripheral blood was studied, not thyroid tissue. New patients shared fewer public clonotypes (roughly 1,000) than persistent patients did (over 2,500). Segments TRBV28, TRBJ1-2 and TRBJ2-5 showed preferential usage in persistent disease.

The V gene's germline CDR1 is MNHEY and CDR2 SVGEGT. This CDR3 has 15 amino acids. Time point noted: persistent/refractory GD, antithyroid drugs over 5 years with positive TRAb. After RNA was extracted from PBMCs, the TCR library was made from it. HTBI primers from iRepertoire and Arm-PCR of CDR3 regions yielded the TCR beta libraries. TCRdb re-called the multiplex PCR reads with MiXCR, one entry per CDR3 protein. The sample has approximately 380,000 distinct CDR3 sequences, roughly 20% seen once; the top ten hold around 20%. Of note for this clonotype: Antigen: not known. Compared with germline, one end of the junction differs, possibly owing to a read error.

The V and J genes are TRBV6-2 or TRBV6-3 and TRBJ2-2; D is possibly TRBD2 (5 bases). The clonotype comes from a female donor with Graves disease. Material: peripheral blood mononuclear cells (PBMCs), obtained when the disease was refractory, from a patient treated with antithyroid drugs. CDR3 protein: CASSNRELGTGELLF. CDR3 nucleotide sequence: TGTGCCAGCAGTAACCGGGAATTGGGCACCGGGGAGCTGCTTTTT.